The TCR beta chain described here comes from a study of blood T cell repertoires in COVID-19. Germline assignment: CDR1 LGHDT and CDR2 YNNKEL (reference sequence). This CDR3 contains 17 residues. V was pared by 0 bases and J by 0 bases, with 9 bases between. In the authors' methods: Nucleated cell number was recorded as an estimate derived from reference gene primer amplification. Clones were read by immunoSEQ multiplex PCR, and TCRdb kept only the in-frame ones, dropping some. The DNA gave D and trimming, while V, J and clone size come from that table. The data hold about 240,000 clones, with approximately 80% observed a single time.

V and J are TRBV3-1 (or the pseudogene TRBV3-2) and TRBJ2-6; tentative D call: TRBD1 (5 bases). The origin of this receptor is a woman in her 70s with acute or convalescent COVID-19. Sequencing was done on a sample of peripheral blood. CDR3 amino acids: CASSQEQAPSGANVLTF. The CDR3 bases are TGTGCCAGCAGCCAAGAACAGGCCCCCTCTGGGGCCAACGTCCTGACTTTC.